The next 27 T cell receptor beta chains were all read from a single sample in a study of blood T cell repertoires in COVID-19 (dated by TCRdb to 2019 to 2021). Libraries were prepared through the immunoSEQ multiplex PCR assay. TCRdb stores this immuneACCESS table with in-frame sequences only. Part of the clones is absent; in the studies checked, under half of the shortfall reflects unresolved V genes, and no reason is known for the rest. This sample is represented by 150,000 or so clones; over 80% of them were singletons. Under 15% of the sample rests with the top ten. Sequenced sample: PBMCs or T cells enriched from blood (not recorded which). The source is a woman aged 55-69 years who had recovered from COVID-19.

The chain uses TRBV5-1 and TRBJ1-2; tentatively, D is TRBD1 (5 bases). This CDR3 spans 14 amino acids. Trimming shortened V by 3 bases and J by 6 bases, and 15 bases separated the two germline ends. Germline CDR1 is SGHRS and CDR2 is YFSETQ. CDR3 coding DNA: TGCGCCAGCAGCTCCGCATCGGGGGAGGATGGCTACACCTTC. This sequence encodes CASSSASGEDGYTF.

The chain is built from TRBV20-1 and TRBJ2-7; D call uncertain. Trimming shortened V by 5 bases and J by 3 bases, and 8 bases separated the two germline ends. The germline gives CDR1 DFQATT, CDR2 SNEGSKA (reference sequence). The CDR3 is 11 residues long. Here the CDR3 reads CSAPLLYEQYF. The CDR3 region has the DNA TGCAGTGCTCCACTTCTCTACGAGCAGTACTTC.

CDR3 loop: CASSLAGGGYGYTF. CDR3 bases: TGTGCCAGCAGCTTGGCAGGGGGAGGCTATGGCTACACCTTC. The V call is TRBV5-5, the J call TRBJ1-2, with 7 bases aligning to TRBD1. J gave up 4 bases and V 0 bases, and 3 bases lay outside the gene matches. Germline V lookup: CDR1 SGHKS, CDR2 YYEKEE (reference sequence). The CDR3 runs 14 residues.

The chain joins TRBV30 to TRBJ1-4; 7 bases are a match to TRBD1. The CDR3 is 14 amino acids. Trimming at V came to 4 bases and at J to 8 bases, leaving 10 bases not matched to a gene. From germline, CDR1 is GTSNPN and CDR2 SVGIG (reference sequence). The CDR3 loop is CAWKLVGGGEKLFF. The CDR3 bases are TGTGCCTGGAAGCTGGTAGGGGGCGGCGAAAAACTGTTTTTT.

The chain couples TRBV5-1 to TRBJ2-7, with 10 bases identical to TRBD2. Unmatched junction bases numbered 15, after V lost 3 bases and J lost 9 bases. The CDR3 has 16 amino acids. CDR1 is SGHRS and CDR2 is YFSETQ in the germline V gene. The DNA of the CDR3 is TGCGCCAGCAGCTCGGACCCGGGACTAGCGCAGGGAGGGCAGTACTTC. Encoded protein: CASSSDPGLAQGGQYF.

This CDR3 is CASRIANTGELFF. CDR3 nucleotides: TGTGCCAGCAGAATAGCGAACACCGGGGAGCTGTTTTTT. V and J are TRBV6-5 and TRBJ2-2; unclear D gene. Trimming pared 6 bases from V and 0 bases from J, leaving 5 bases between. Germline loops: CDR1 MNHEY, CDR2 SVGAGI. The CDR3 spans 13 residues.

The chain combines TRBV10-1 with TRBJ2-2; D gene uncertain. V was pared by 7 bases and J by 0 bases, with 6 bases between. Germline V lookup: CDR1 WNHNN, CDR2 SYGVQD (reference sequence). This CDR3 is built from 13 residues. In nucleotides, the CDR3 is TGCGCCAGCAAACATCCGAACACCGGGGAGCTGTTTTTT. This codes for CASKHPNTGELFF.

This clone has only one observation. The chain combines TRBV15 with TRBJ2-2; no firm D call. Per germline, CDR1 LNHNV and CDR2 YYDKDF (reference sequence). V was shortened by 3 bases and J by 0 bases, with 11 bases between the two germline ends. The CDR3 spans 16 residues. The CDR3 nucleotides are TGTGCCACCAGCAGGAAAGACTGGGCGAACACCGGGGAGCTGTTTTTT. It codes for CATSRKDWANTGELFF.

V and J are TRBV4-1 and TRBJ2-3, with D tentatively TRBD2 (5 bases). CDR3 length: 14 residues. Trimming shortened V by 4 bases and J by 1 base, and 9 bases separated the two germline ends. Germline V gene sequence: CDR1 MGHRA, CDR2 YSYEKL. CDR3 amino acids: CASSLGVGTDTQYF. DNA for the CDR3: TGCGCCAGCAGCCTCGGGGTGGGCACAGATACGCAGTATTTT.

The rearrangement uses TRBV6-5 and TRBJ2-1, with D possibly matching TRBD1 (5 bases). The length of the CDR3 is 14 residues. CDR1 MNHEY and CDR2 SVGAGI come from the germline V gene. V lost 6 bases and J 2 bases, leaving 11 bases between the germline ends. This CDR3 is CASSPVGAYNEQFF. The CDR3 DNA reads as TGTGCCAGCAGCCCGGTAGGGGCCTACAATGAGCAGTTCTTC.

The chain employs TRBV7-9 and TRBJ1-6; 7 nucleotides agree with TRBD1. The germline V gene has CDR1 SEHNR and CDR2 FQNEAQ (reference sequence). J was trimmed by 8 bases and V by 4 bases; bases with no gene match: 5. The CDR3 spans 14 residues. CDR3 protein: CASSSGTAHSPLHF. The CDR3 region has the DNA TGTGCCAGCAGCTCCGGGACAGCACATTCACCCCTCCACTTT.

The rearrangement links TRBV4-1 to TRBJ2-7; no clear D gene. V was cut by 0 bases and J by 6 bases, with 15 bases left in between. This CDR3 spans 15 amino acids. The V gene's germline CDR1 is MGHRA and CDR2 YSYEKL. The CDR3 reads CASSQDLKAWVEQYF. The CDR3, as DNA: TGCGCCAGCAGCCAAGATTTAAAAGCGTGGGTCGAGCAGTACTTC.

The gene calls are TRBV6-2 or TRBV6-3 and TRBJ2-1, with D hard to call. Germline-derived CDR1 and CDR2 are MNHEY and SVGEGT. CDR3 length: 12 amino acids. V lost 5 bases, J lost 10 bases, and 12 bases lay in between. The CDR3 nucleotides read TGTGCCAGCAGTCCCACTTTAAAGGAGCAGTTCTTC. Translation gives CASSPTLKEQFF.

The V call is TRBV2, the J call TRBJ1-6; D may be TRBD1 (6 bases). Germline V gene sequence: CDR1 SNHLY, CDR2 FYNNEI. Trimming stripped 6 bases from V and 9 bases from J, with 9 bases between. The CDR3 covers 12 residues. CDR3: CASRAGVSPLHF. In DNA, the CDR3 is TGTGCCAGCAGGGCAGGGGTTTCACCCCTCCACTTT.

The CDR3 nucleotides are TGCGCCAGCAGTCAGGCCAGCACTAACTATGGCTACACCTTC. Translation gives CASSQASTNYGYTF. V usage is TRBV5-1 and J usage is TRBJ1-2, with unresolved D. The V gene's germline CDR1 is SGHRS and CDR2 YFSETQ. The V end was cut by 5 bases, the J end by 0 bases, with 11 bases between. This CDR3 has 14 residues.

The CDR3, as DNA: TGTGCCTGGACAACGTCGGCCGACATCCATGGCTACACCTTC. Translating gives CAWTTSADIHGYTF. The gene calls are TRBV30 and TRBJ1-2; D unresolved. The CDR3 spans 14 residues. Germline V gene data show CDR1 as GTSNPN and CDR2 as SVGIG (reference sequence). Trimming pared 4 bases from V and 6 bases from J, leaving 18 bases between.

The chain links TRBV5-1 to TRBJ2-5; 10 positions agree with TRBD1. V was pared by 2 bases and J by 4 bases, with 14 bases of the junction left unmatched. The germline V gene encodes CDR1 SGHRS and CDR2 YFSETQ. This CDR3 is built from 18 residues. The CDR3, as DNA: TGCGCCAGCAGCTTCCTTCCCGGGACAGGGGCGGCGGGAGAGACCCAGTACTTC. It is translated as CASSFLPGTGAAGETQYF.

J is TRBJ2-3 and V is TRBV5-1, with D perhaps matching TRBD2 (5 bases). There are 15 residues in the CDR3. The germline CDR1 and CDR2 sequences are SGHRS and YFSETQ. V was pared by 3 bases and J by 1 base, with 12 bases between. CDR3: CASSSSGLGTDTQYF. The DNA for the CDR3 is TGCGCCAGCAGCTCATCCGGACTGGGCACAGATACGCAGTATTTT. Filled out from reference TRBV5-1 and TRBJ2-3, the complete variable domain reads KAGVTQTPRYLIKTRGQQVTLSCSPISGHRSVSWYQQTPGQGLQFLFEYFSETQRNKGNFPGRFSGRQFSNSRSEMNVSTLELGDSALYLCASSSSGLGTDTQYFGPGTRLTVL.

This clone was picked up one time. V gene TRBV5-1 combines with J gene TRBJ1-1, with 9 bases matching TRBD1. Germline V gives CDR1 SGHRS, CDR2 YFSETQ. This CDR3 is built from 16 residues. V trimming: 0 bases; J trimming: 0 bases; junction bases outside the gene matches: 3. The CDR3 region is CASSLEGTGMNTEAFF. The CDR3 DNA sequence: TGCGCCAGCAGCTTGGAAGGGACAGGGATGAACACTGAAGCTTTCTTT.

This chain links TRBV18 with TRBJ1-2; 7 bases align to TRBD1. The CDR3 is 13 residues long. CDR1 is KGHSH and CDR2 is LQKENI in the germline V gene. Losses at the gene ends were 5 bases for V and 8 bases for J; bases not matched to a gene: 8. CDR3 sequence: CASSERQGRGYTF. As DNA, the CDR3 is TGTGCCAGCTCAGAGAGACAGGGACGCGGCTACACCTTC.

The chain combines TRBV3-1 (or the pseudogene TRBV3-2) with TRBJ1-2; D unresolved. Trimming removed 0 bases from V and 6 bases from J, with 11 bases in between. Germline values: CDR1 LGHDT, CDR2 YNNKEL (reference sequence). CDR3 length equals 14 residues. The CDR3 DNA sequence: TGTGCCAGCAGCCAAGATTGGGCAGTGGATGGCTACACCTTC. Translated, it gives CASSQDWAVDGYTF.

Here the CDR3 DNA reads TGTGCCAGCAGCCCGCTTAACTTTCGGGGCAATGAGCAGTTCTTC. This codes for CASSPLNFRGNEQFF. V usage is TRBV7-9 and J usage is TRBJ2-1, with a weak D call TRBD2 (5 bases). The V end was cut by 5 bases, the J end by 6 bases, with 17 bases between. Germline-derived CDR1 and CDR2 are SEHNR and FQNEAQ (reference sequence). CDR3 length equals 15 residues.

V usage is TRBV20-1 and J usage is TRBJ1-2, with D possibly TRBD1 on 5 matching bases. V shed 3 bases and J shed 4 bases, with 12 bases lying between them. The CDR3 has 13 residues. Germline V gene lookup returns CDR1 DFQATT and CDR2 SNEGSKA (reference sequence). The CDR3 region is CSASSGRGYGYTF. DNA of the CDR3: TGCAGTGCTAGTTCGGGGAGGGGCTATGGCTACACCTTC.

The chain combines TRBV19 with TRBJ1-5; 7 bases fit TRBD1. CDR1 is LNHDA and CDR2 is SQIVND in the germline V gene (reference sequence). V dropped 6 bases and J dropped 5; count of bases not matched to a gene: 4. This CDR3 region has 13 residues. The CDR3: CASRGQTDQPQHF. The CDR3 DNA sequence: TGTGCCAGTAGGGGACAGACAGATCAGCCCCAGCATTTT. The entire variable domain, with the rest obtained from reference TRBV19 and TRBJ1-5, is as follows: DGGITQSPKYLFRKEGQNVTLSCEQNLNHDAMYWYRQDPGQGLRLIYYSQIVNDFQKGDIAEGYSVSREKKESFPLTVTSAQKNPTAFYLCASRGQTDQPQHFGDGTRLSIL.

The chain uses TRBV12-3 or TRBV12-4 and TRBJ1-1; D gene unclear. Between the trimmed V and J ends, which lost 4 bases and 1 base, there was a span of 7 bases. This CDR3 has 13 amino acids. CDR3 nucleotides: TGTGCCAGCAGTTGGTCAGGGAACACTGAAGCTTTCTTT. It specifies CASSWSGNTEAFF.

CDR3 bases: TGTGCCAGCTCACTTGACAGAGCCGGGGAGCTGTTTTTT. It is translated as CASSLDRAGELFF. The chain links TRBV18 to TRBJ2-2; weak D call: TRBD1 (5 bases). The CDR3 covers 13 residues. V gave up 4 bases and J gave up 6 bases, with 9 bases separating them. Germline V gene sequence: CDR1 KGHSH, CDR2 LQKENI.

The chain recombines TRBV3-1 (or the pseudogene TRBV3-2) with TRBJ2-1; D is perhaps TRBD1 (5 bases). The germline gives CDR1 LGHDT, CDR2 YNNKEL (reference sequence). Trimming left V 0 bases short and J 2 bases short, with 11 bases between. The CDR3 contains 16 residues. DNA for the CDR3: TGTGCCAGCAGCCAAGATGGCAGGGCGACCTACAATGAGCAGTTCTTC. This encodes CASSQDGRATYNEQFF.